This entry lists 27 T cell receptor beta chains sequenced from one sample in a study of CD8+CD57+ T cells in acquired aplastic anemia. Genomic DNA templated the TCR beta VDJ and CDR3 profiling. A single record per CDR3 protein comes from TCRdb applying MiXCR to the reads. This table has hundreds of thousands of distinct CDR3 sequences, roughly half appearing once. The sequencing sample was made of sorted CD4+, CD8+, or CD8+CD57+ T cells (not recorded which) from PBMCs. These receptors all stem from a human donor with severe aplastic anemia or a healthy control (not recorded which).

This clonotype was seen a few times. V and J are TRBV9 and TRBJ2-3; no firm D call. The CDR3 is 14 amino acids. Deletions cut 0 bases from V and 4 bases from J, with 9 bases between. Germline V lookup: CDR1 SGDLS, CDR2 YYNGEE. The CDR3 DNA reads TGTGCCAGCAGCGTAGGGCCCGTCGCAGATACGCAGTATTTT. Amino acid sequence: CASSVGPVADTQYF.

This clonotype was detected once. The CDR3 ends on some other residue instead of the conserved phenylalanine or tryptophan, so this is likely a read error. The chain joins TRBV10-1 to TRBJ1-5; possible D gene TRBD1, 5 bases. This CDR3 comprises 17 residues. Trimming removed 6 bases from V and 0 bases from J, with 18 bases in between. Germline CDR1 reads WNHNN; CDR2 reads SYGVQD (reference sequence). The CDR3 spells CASSPVQGGNSNQPQHV. The DNA of the CDR3 is TGCGCCAGCAGCCCGGTGCAGGGAGGGAATAGCAATCAGCCCCAGCATGTT.

The CDR3 nucleotides read TGTGCCAGCAGCGTAGGGGGGGGCCATGATGGCTACACCTTC. The encoded protein is CASSVGGGHDGYTF. The V gene is TRBV9, the J gene TRBJ1-2; D is perhaps TRBD1 (6 bases). CDR1 is SGDLS, CDR2 YYNGEE, per germline. V lost 0 bases and J lost 6, with 12 bases in between. The CDR3 totals 14 residues.

The table lists this clonotype with a few counts. V is TRBV7-9 and J is TRBJ2-5, with no clear D. This CDR3 has 11 residues. The germline V gene encodes CDR1 SEHNR and CDR2 FQNEAQ (reference sequence). V lost 8 bases to trimming and J lost 5 bases, with 9 bases between them. DNA of the CDR3: TGTGCCAGCGGACGGCTGGAGACCCAGTACTTC. It yields the protein CASGRLETQYF.

As to this clonotype: Germline is not matched at one junction end, which may reflect a read error. The chain couples TRBV6-1 to TRBJ2-3, with D perhaps matching TRBD1 (6 bases). Germline values: CDR1 MNHNS, CDR2 SASEGT. This CDR3 spans 14 amino acids. CDR3 protein: CASSPPRDTVTQYF. Written as DNA, the CDR3 is TGTGCCAGCAGCCCCCCGAGGGACACAGTTACGCAGTATTTT.

V is TRBV7-3 and J is TRBJ2-7; D call uncertain. The V end lost 2 bases, the J end lost 5 bases, and 10 bases lay between the germline ends. Germline CDR1 is SGHTA and CDR2 is FQGTGA. There are 13 residues in the CDR3. CDR3 sequence: CASSLGRNNEQYF. DNA for the CDR3: TGTGCCAGCAGCTTAGGTCGTAATAACGAGCAGTACTTC.

The chain links TRBV5-1 to TRBJ1-3; 10 bases fit TRBD1. The CDR3 is 13 residues long. Trimming removed 4 bases from V and 8 bases from J; junction bases left unmatched: 3. Germline V gives CDR1 SGHRS, CDR2 YFSETQ. CDR3 sequence: CASSPGQGYTIYF. Here the CDR3 DNA reads TGCGCCAGCAGCCCGGGACAGGGGTACACCATATATTTT.

The J gene is TRBJ2-4, the V gene TRBV15; 8 bases are shared with TRBD1. The V gene's germline CDR1 is LNHNV and CDR2 YYDKDF (reference sequence). This CDR3 spans 16 amino acids. Trimming at V came to 3 bases and at J to 6 bases, leaving 10 bases not matched to a gene. For the CDR3, the DNA is TGTGCCACCAGCAGCTTTAAACAGGGGGAGAGAAACATTCAGTACTTC. Encoded protein: CATSSFKQGERNIQYF.

This chain uses TRBV5-1 with TRBJ2-3; TRBD2 matches 10 bases. The CDR3 is 15 amino acids. The germline V gene encodes CDR1 SGHRS and CDR2 YFSETQ. V lost 7 bases, J lost 4 bases, and 9 bases stayed unmatched. Here the CDR3 reads CASRVAGGGADTQYF. CDR3 coding DNA: TGCGCCAGCCGGGTAGCGGGGGGCGGGGCAGATACGCAGTATTTT.

There are a few counts of this clonotype. The chain couples TRBV20-1 to TRBJ1-1; 7 nucleotides agree with TRBD1. CDR1 is DFQATT, CDR2 SNEGSKA, per germline (reference sequence). This CDR3 comprises 16 residues. V lost 4 bases to trimming and J lost 1 base; unmatched junction nucleotides: 12. This chain's CDR3 is CSAKGEFGTANTEAFF. In DNA form, the CDR3 reads TGCAGTGCTAAGGGGGAATTCGGGACAGCGAACACTGAAGCTTTCTTT.

This clonotype came up a few times. The chain combines TRBV20-1 with TRBJ2-7; D is perhaps TRBD2 (6 bases). V was trimmed by 4 bases and J by 2 bases, leaving 12 bases between them. The CDR3 is 13 amino acids. Germline lookup yields CDR1 DFQATT and CDR2 SNEGSKA (reference sequence). CDR3 sequence: CSAIPTSTYEQYF. The CDR3 region has the DNA TGCAGTGCTATCCCTACTAGCACCTACGAGCAGTACTTC.

This clonotype was seen a handful of times. This rearrangement joins TRBV7-2 to TRBJ2-7, with no clear D. The germline V and J ends were trimmed by 3 bases and 4 bases, with 7 bases remaining between them. Germline CDR1 and CDR2: SGHTA and FQGNSA. The CDR3 consists of 12 residues. The DNA for the CDR3 is TGTGCCAGCAGCTTTTCGGTTTACGAGCAGTACTTC. Its translation is CASSFSVYEQYF.

In this sample, this clonotype turned up once. The chain links TRBV24-1 to TRBJ1-5; no definite D call. CDR1 and CDR2 from the germline V gene are KGHDR and SFDVKD. This CDR3 spans 15 amino acids. V was cut by 5 bases and J by 3 bases, with 13 bases left in between. In nucleotides, the CDR3 is TGTGCCACCAGTGTTGGTCCCGGGCCCAATCAGCCCCAGCATTTT. Translation gives CATSVGPGPNQPQHF.

In its sample, this clonotype was seen many times. The chain couples TRBV9 to TRBJ1-2; weak D call: TRBD1 (6 bases). Germline V lookup: CDR1 SGDLS, CDR2 YYNGEE. CDR3 length: 15 amino acids. The germline V and J ends were trimmed by 0 bases and 3 bases, with 12 bases remaining between them. This chain's CDR3 is CASSVVPGADYGYTF. CDR3 DNA: TGTGCCAGCAGCGTAGTACCGGGGGCCGACTATGGCTACACCTTC. The whole variable domain, remainder taken from reference TRBV9 and TRBJ1-2, is DSGVTQTPKHLITATGQRVTLRCSPRSGDLSVYWYQQSLDQGLQFLIQYYNGEERAKGNILERFSAQQFPDLHSELNLSSLELGDSALYFCASSVVPGADYGYTFGSGTRLTVV.

The rearrangement uses TRBV2 and TRBJ2-7; possible D gene TRBD1, 6 bases. V was pared by 5 bases and J by 2 bases, with 13 bases between. CDR3 size: 14 residues. CDR1 is SNHLY and CDR2 is FYNNEI in the germline V gene. The DNA of the CDR3 is TGTGCCAGCAGTCAAGGTACAGGGACCTACGAGCAGTACTTC. This encodes CASSQGTGTYEQYF.

With respect to this clonotype: The missing conserved phenylalanine or tryptophan at the end of this CDR3 makes a read error likely. V is TRBV6-1 and J is TRBJ2-7; 8 bases line up with TRBD1. The CDR3 is made up of 14 amino acids. After removal of 4 bases from V and 4 bases from J, the junction contained 6 bases not matched to a gene. In germline, CDR1 is MNHNS, CDR2 SASEGT. CDR3 region: CASSADRGRYEQYI. The CDR3 DNA follows: TGTGCCAGCAGTGCAGACAGGGGTCGATACGAGCAGTACATC.

The chain couples TRBV10-1 to TRBJ1-2; D gene uncertain. Germline CDR1 reads WNHNN; CDR2 reads SYGVQD (reference sequence). The CDR3 is 12 amino acids. Trimming removed 1 base from V and 6 bases from J, with 6 bases in between. This CDR3 is CASSEFRNGYTF. The CDR3 DNA reads TGCGCCAGCAGTGAGTTCCGTAATGGCTACACCTTC.

The chain links TRBV20-1 to TRBJ1-1; TRBD1 aligns across 7 bases. Germline V gene data show CDR1 as DFQATT and CDR2 as SNEGSKA (reference sequence). V trimming: 7 bases; J trimming: 4 bases; junction bases outside the gene matches: 9. The CDR3 covers 13 residues. The CDR3: CSVETGSLTEAFF. The CDR3 nucleotides are TGCAGTGTCGAGACAGGGAGTCTCACTGAAGCTTTCTTT.

V gene TRBV20-1 combines with J gene TRBJ1-2; D is unresolved. V lost 3 bases, J lost 7 bases, and 12 bases lay in between. The CDR3 length is 12 residues. Germline V gives CDR1 DFQATT, CDR2 SNEGSKA (reference sequence). The CDR3 DNA reads as TGCAGTGCTAGCCTCCCCGGCACTGGCTACACCTTC. Amino acids: CSASLPGTGYTF.

The CDR3 nucleotides read TGTGCCAGCAGCGTAGACACTTCCGGGACTAGGGAGCAGTACTTC. It translates to CASSVDTSGTREQYF. This chain uses TRBV9 with TRBJ2-7; 8 nucleotides match TRBD2. The CDR3 length is 15 residues. Trimming took 0 bases from V and 7 from J; bases not matched to a gene: 9. CDR1 and CDR2 (germline): SGDLS, YYNGEE.

Notes on this clonotype: The conserved final phenylalanine or tryptophan is absent from the CDR3, which likely points to a read error. Because the CDR3's place on the DNA is in doubt, the DNA is left out and the CDR3 is given as listed by TCRdb. This sequence joins TRBV7-2 and TRBJ2-7; the table's TRBD2 call for D was not verified on the DNA. In germline, CDR1 is SGHTA, CDR2 FQGNSA. Termini included, the CDR3 measures 9 amino acids. CDR3 residues: CASSFGPSG.

As regards this clonotype: A read error may account for a junction end that differs from germline. The chain has TRBV7-3 and TRBJ1-2; D gene uncertain. The CDR3 spans 12 residues. Germline lookup yields CDR1 SGHTA and CDR2 FQGTGA. This CDR3 is CASSFLNYGYTF. In DNA form, the CDR3 reads TGCGCCAGCAGCTTTCTTAACTATGGCTACACCTTC. Drawing the rest from reference TRBV7-3 and TRBJ1-2, the complete variable domain is GAGVSQTPSNKVTEKGKYVELRCDPISGHTALYWYRQSLGQGPEFLIYFQGTGAADDSGLPNDRFFAVRPEGSVSTLKIQRTERGDSAVYLCASSFLNYGYTFGSGTRLTVV.

This clonotype was detected only a few times. V gene TRBV15 combines with J gene TRBJ1-1; D perhaps matches TRBD1 (6 bases). Germline V gene data show CDR1 as LNHNV and CDR2 as YYDKDF (reference sequence). The CDR3 has 16 amino acids. V lost 5 bases, J lost 3 bases, and 19 bases lay in between. As DNA, the CDR3 is TGTGCCACCAGCCCCCAAGGGGGAAGGAGGGACACTGAAGCTTTCTTT. This translates into CATSPQGGRRDTEAFF.

V usage is TRBV7-6 and J usage is TRBJ2-3; the D is unclear. Germline V CDR1 and CDR2: SGHVS, FNYEAQ. The germline V and J ends were trimmed by 5 bases and 6 bases, with 15 bases remaining between them. The CDR3 sequence is 14 residues long. CDR3 sequence reads: CASSISPVQDTQYF. Here the CDR3 DNA reads TGTGCCAGCAGCATTAGTCCGGTCCAGGATACGCAGTATTTT.

The CDR3 DNA reads as TGTGCCAGCAGCTCGCCGGGACTAGCGGTCTACGAGCAGTACTTC. Translating gives CASSSPGLAVYEQYF. V is TRBV7-9 and J is TRBJ2-7, with 11 bases lining up with TRBD2. With V trimmed by 4 bases and J by 3 bases, 5 bases remained unmatched. The CDR3 is 15 amino acids. Germline V gene data show CDR1 as SEHNR and CDR2 as FQNEAQ (reference sequence).

The V and J genes are TRBV11-2 and TRBJ2-7; no definite D call. V gave up 1 base and J gave up 3 bases, with 10 bases separating them. The CDR3 extends over 14 amino acids. Looked up from germline, CDR1 is SGHAT and CDR2 is FQNNGV. The CDR3 reads CASSLGPVGYEQYF. CDR3 in DNA: TGTGCCAGCAGCTTAGGGCCAGTGGGCTACGAGCAGTACTTC.

The CDR3 loop reads CASRSDHNSPLHF. The CDR3 DNA reads as TGCGCCAGCCGGTCCGACCATAATTCACCCCTCCACTTT. V and J are TRBV5-1 and TRBJ1-6; D remains unclear. Germline CDR1 reads SGHRS; CDR2 reads YFSETQ. The V end was cut by 7 bases, the J end by 5 bases, with 10 bases between. CDR3 length equals 13 residues.